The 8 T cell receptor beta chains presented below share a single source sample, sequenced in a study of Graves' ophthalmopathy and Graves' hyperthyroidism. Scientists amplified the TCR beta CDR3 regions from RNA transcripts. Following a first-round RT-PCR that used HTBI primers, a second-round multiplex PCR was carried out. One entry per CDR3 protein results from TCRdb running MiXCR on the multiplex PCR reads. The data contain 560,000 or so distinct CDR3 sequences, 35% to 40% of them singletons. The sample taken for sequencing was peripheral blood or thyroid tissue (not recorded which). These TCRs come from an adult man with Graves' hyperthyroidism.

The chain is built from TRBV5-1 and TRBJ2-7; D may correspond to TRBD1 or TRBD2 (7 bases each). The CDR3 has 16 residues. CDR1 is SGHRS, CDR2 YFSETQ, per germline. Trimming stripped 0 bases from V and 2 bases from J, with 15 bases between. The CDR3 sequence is CASSLADQGGPYEQYF. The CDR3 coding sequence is TGCGCCAGCAGCTTGGCCGACCAGGGGGGGCCCTACGAGCAGTACTTC.

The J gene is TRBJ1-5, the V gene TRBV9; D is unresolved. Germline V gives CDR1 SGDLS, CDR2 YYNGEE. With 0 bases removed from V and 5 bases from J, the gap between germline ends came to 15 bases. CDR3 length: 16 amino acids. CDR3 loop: CASSVESWAGDQPQHF. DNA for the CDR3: TGTGCCAGCAGCGTAGAATCGTGGGCTGGGGATCAGCCCCAGCATTTT.

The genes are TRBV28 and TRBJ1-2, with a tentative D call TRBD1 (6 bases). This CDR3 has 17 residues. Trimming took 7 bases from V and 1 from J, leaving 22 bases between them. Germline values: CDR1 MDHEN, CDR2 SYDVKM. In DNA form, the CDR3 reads TGTGCCAGCACCCGGGACACTCGTGGAGGGGGTAACTATGGCTACACCTTC. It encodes CASTRDTRGGGNYGYTF.

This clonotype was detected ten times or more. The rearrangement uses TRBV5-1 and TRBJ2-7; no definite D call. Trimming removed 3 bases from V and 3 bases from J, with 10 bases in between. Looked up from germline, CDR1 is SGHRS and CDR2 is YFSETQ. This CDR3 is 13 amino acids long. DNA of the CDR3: TGCGCCAGCAGCTCCGGTGATAACTACGAGCAGTACTTC. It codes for CASSSGDNYEQYF.

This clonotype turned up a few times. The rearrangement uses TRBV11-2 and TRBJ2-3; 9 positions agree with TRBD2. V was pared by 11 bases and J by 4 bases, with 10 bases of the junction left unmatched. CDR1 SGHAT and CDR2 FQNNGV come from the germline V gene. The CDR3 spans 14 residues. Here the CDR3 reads CADGPSGNSDTQYF. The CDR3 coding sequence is TGTGCCGACGGCCCTAGCGGGAACTCAGATACGCAGTATTTT. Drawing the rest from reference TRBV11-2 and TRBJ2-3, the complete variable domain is EAGVAQSPRYKIIEKRQSVAFWCNPISGHATLYWYQQILGQGPKLLIQFQNNGVVDDSQLPKDRFSAERLKGVDSTLKIQPAKLEDSAVYLCADGPSGNSDTQYFGPGTRLTVL.

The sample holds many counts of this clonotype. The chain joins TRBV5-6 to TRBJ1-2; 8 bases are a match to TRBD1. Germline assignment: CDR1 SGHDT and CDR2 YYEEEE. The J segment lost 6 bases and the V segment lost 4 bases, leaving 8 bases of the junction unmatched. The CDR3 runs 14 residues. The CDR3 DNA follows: TGTGCCAGCAGCCTGACAGGGGAGTATAATGGCTACACCTTC. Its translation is CASSLTGEYNGYTF. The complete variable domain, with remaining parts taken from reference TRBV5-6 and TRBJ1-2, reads DAGVTQSPTHLIKTRGQQVTLRCSPKSGHDTVSWYQQALGQGPQFIFQYYEEEERQRGNFPDRFSGHQFPNYSSELNVNALLLGDSALYLCASSLTGEYNGYTFGSGTRLTVV.

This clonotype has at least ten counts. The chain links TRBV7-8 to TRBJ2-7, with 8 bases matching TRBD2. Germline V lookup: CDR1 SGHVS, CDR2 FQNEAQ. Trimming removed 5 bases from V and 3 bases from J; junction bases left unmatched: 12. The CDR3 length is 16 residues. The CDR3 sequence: CASSPRAGATVYEQYF. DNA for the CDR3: TGTGCCAGCAGCCCAAGAGCGGGAGCCACCGTCTACGAGCAGTACTTC.

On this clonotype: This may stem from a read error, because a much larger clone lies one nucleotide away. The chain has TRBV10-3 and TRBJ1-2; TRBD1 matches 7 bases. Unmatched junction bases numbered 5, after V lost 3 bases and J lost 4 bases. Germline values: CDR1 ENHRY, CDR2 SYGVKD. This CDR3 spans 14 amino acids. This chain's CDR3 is CAISDSDRSYGYTF. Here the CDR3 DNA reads TGTGCCATCAGTGATTCGGACAGGTCCTATGGCTACACCTTC.